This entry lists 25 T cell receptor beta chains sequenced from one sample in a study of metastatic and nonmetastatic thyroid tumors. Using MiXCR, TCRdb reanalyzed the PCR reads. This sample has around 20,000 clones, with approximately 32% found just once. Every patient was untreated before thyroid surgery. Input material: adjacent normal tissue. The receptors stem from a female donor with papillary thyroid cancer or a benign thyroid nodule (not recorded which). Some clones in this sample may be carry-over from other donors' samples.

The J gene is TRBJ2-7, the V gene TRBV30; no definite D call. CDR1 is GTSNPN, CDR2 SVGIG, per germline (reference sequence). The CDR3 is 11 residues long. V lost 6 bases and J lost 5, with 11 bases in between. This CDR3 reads CACRPRDEQYF. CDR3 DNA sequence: TGTGCCTGTAGACCCCGGGACGAGCAGTACTTC.

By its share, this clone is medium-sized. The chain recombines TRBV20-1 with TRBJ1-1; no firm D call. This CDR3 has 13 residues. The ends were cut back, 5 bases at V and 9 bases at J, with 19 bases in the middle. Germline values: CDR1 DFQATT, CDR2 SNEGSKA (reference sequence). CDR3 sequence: CSAPPGEGRKAFF. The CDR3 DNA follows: TGCAGTGCTCCCCCCGGCGAGGGCCGAAAAGCTTTCTTT.

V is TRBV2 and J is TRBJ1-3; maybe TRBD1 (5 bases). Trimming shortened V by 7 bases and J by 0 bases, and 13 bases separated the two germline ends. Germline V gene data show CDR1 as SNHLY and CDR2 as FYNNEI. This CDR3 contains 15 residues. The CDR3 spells CASKKGPSSGNTIYF. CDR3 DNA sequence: TGTGCCAGCAAGAAGGGGCCGAGCTCTGGAAACACCATATATTTT.

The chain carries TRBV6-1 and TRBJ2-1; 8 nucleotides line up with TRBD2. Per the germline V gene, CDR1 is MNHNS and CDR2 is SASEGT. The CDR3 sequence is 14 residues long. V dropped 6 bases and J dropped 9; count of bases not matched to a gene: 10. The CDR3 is CASSETGLVSEQFF. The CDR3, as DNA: TGTGCCAGCAGCGAAACGGGACTAGTCAGTGAGCAGTTCTTC.

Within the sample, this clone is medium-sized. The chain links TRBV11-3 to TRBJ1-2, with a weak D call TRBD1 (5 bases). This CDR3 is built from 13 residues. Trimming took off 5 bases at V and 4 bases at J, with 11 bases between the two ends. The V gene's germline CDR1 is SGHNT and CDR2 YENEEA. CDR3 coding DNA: TGTGCCAGCAGCGTGGGACGGAGCTATGGCTACACCTTC. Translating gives CASSVGRSYGYTF.

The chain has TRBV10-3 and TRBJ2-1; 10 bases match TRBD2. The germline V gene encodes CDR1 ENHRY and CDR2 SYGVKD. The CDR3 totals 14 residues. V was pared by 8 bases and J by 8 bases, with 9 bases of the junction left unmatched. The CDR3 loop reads CAIGSETSGDEQFF. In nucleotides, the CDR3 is TGTGCCATCGGTTCGGAAACTAGCGGGGATGAGCAGTTCTTC.

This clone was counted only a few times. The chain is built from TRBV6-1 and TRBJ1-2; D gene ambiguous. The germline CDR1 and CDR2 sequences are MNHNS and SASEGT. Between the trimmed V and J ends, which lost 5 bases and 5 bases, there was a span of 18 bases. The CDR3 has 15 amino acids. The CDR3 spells CASSPQARIAYGYTF. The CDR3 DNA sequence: TGTGCCAGCAGTCCCCAGGCCAGGATAGCATATGGCTACACCTTC.

CDR3 amino acids: CASSQDETSGRSGQYF. The CDR3 bases are TGCGCCAGCAGCCAGGATGAGACTAGCGGGAGGTCTGGGCAGTACTTC. This chain connects TRBV4-1 to TRBJ2-7; the match to TRBD2 covers 13 bases. Trimming at V came to 3 bases and at J to 9 bases, leaving 11 bases not matched to a gene. This CDR3 contains 16 residues. Germline assignment: CDR1 MGHRA and CDR2 YSYEKL.

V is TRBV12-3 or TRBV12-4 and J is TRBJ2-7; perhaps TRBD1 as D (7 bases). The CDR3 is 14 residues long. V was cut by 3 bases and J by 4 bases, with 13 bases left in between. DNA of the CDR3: TGTGCCAGCAGTTTGTACTCAGGGGGGTACGAGCAGTACTTC. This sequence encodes CASSLYSGGYEQYF.

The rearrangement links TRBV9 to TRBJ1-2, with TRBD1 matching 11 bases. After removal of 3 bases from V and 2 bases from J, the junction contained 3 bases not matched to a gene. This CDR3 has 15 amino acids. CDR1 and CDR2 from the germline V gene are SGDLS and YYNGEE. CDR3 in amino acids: CASSAGTGGNYGYTF. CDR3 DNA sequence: TGTGCCAGCAGCGCGGGGACAGGGGGAAACTATGGCTACACCTTC.

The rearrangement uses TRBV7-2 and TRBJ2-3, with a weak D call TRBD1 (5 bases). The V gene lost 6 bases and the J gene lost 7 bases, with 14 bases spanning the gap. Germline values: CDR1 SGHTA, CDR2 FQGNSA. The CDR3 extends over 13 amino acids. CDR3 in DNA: TGTGCCAGCAGTCGTATTCAGGGAAATACGCAGTATTTT. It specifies CASSRIQGNTQYF. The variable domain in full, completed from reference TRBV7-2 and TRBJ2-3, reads GAGVSQSPSNKVTEKGKDVELRCDPISGHTALYWYRQSLGQGLEFLIYFQGNSAPDKSGLPSDRFSAERTGGSVSTLTIQRTQQEDSAVYLCASSRIQGNTQYFGPGTRLTVL.

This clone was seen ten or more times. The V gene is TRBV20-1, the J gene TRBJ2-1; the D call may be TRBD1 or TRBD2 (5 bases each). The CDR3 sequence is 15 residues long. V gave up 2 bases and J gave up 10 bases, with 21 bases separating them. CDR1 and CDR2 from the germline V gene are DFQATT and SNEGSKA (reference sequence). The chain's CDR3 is CSARPAERGLREQFF. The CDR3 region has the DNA TGCAGTGCTAGACCCGCTGAGAGGGGCCTTAGGGAGCAGTTCTTC.

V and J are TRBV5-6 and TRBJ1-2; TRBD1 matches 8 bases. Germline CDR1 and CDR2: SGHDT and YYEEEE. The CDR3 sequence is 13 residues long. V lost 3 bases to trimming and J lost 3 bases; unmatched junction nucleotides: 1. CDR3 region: CASSSTGDYGYTF. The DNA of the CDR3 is TGTGCCAGCAGCTCGACAGGGGACTATGGCTACACCTTC.

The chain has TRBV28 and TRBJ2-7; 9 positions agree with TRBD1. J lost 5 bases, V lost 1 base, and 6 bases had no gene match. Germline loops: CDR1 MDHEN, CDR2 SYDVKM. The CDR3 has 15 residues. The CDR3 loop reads CASSLLTGGRNEQYF. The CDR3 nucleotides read TGTGCCAGCAGTTTATTGACAGGGGGAAGGAACGAGCAGTACTTC.

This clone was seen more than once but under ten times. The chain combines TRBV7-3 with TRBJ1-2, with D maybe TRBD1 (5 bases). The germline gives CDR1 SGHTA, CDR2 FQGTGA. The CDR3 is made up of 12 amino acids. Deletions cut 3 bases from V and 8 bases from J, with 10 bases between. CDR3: CASSLAGTGYTF. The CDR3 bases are TGTGCCAGCAGCTTGGCAGGGACCGGCTACACCTTC.

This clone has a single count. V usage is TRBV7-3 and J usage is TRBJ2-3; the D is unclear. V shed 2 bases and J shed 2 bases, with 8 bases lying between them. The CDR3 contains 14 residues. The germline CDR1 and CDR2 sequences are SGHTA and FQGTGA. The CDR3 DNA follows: TGTGCCAGCAGCTTAGACTGGCTCACAGATACGCAGTATTTT. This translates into CASSLDWLTDTQYF.

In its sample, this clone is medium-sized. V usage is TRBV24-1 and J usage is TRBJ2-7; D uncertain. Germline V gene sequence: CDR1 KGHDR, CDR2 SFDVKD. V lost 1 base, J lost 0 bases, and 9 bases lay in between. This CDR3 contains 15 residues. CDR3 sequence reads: CATSDFRAGSYEQYF. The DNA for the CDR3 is TGTGCCACCAGTGATTTTCGGGCAGGCTCCTACGAGCAGTACTTC.

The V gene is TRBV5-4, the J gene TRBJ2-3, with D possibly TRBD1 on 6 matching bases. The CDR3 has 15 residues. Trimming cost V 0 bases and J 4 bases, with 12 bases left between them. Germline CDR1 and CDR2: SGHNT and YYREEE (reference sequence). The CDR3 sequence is CASSLGTGGPDTQYF. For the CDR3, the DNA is TGTGCCAGCAGCTTGGGGACTGGGGGCCCAGATACGCAGTATTTT.

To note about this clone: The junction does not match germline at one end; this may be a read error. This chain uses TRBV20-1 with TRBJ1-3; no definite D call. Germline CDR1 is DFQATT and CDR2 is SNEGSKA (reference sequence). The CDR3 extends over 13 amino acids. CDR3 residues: CSARGCYGYTIYF. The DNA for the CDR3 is TGCAGTGCTAGAGGGTGTTATGGATACACCATATATTTT.

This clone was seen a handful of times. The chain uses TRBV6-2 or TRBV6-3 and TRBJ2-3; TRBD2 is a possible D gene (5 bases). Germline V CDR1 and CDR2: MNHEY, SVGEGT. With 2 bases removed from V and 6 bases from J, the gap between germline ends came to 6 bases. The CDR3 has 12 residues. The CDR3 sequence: CASSYRGDTQYF. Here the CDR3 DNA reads TGTGCCAGCAGTTACCGCGGGGATACGCAGTATTTT.

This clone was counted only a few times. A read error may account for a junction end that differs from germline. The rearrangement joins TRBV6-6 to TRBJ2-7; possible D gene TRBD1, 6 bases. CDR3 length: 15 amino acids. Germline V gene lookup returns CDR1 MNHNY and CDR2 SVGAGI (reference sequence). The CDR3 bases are TGTGCCAGCATTTACTCCGGACAGAGACCCTACGAGCAGTACTTC. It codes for CASIYSGQRPYEQYF.

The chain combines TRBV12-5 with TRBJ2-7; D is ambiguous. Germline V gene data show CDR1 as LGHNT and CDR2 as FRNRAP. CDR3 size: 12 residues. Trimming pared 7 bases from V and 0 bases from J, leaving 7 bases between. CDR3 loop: CASDLVSYEQYF. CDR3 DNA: TGTGCTAGTGACCTAGTCTCCTACGAGCAGTACTTC.

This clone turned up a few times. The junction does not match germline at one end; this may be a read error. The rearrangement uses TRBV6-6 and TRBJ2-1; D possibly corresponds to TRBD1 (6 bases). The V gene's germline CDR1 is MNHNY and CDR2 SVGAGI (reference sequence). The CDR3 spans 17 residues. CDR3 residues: CASSYADRVTSYNEQFF. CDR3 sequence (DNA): TGTGCCAGCAGTTATGCGGACAGAGTAACATCCTACAATGAACAGTTCTTC.

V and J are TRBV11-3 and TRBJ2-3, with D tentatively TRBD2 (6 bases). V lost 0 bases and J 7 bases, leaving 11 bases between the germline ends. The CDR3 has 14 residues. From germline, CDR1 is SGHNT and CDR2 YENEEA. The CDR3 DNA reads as TGTGCCAGCAGCTTAGATACACTAGCTAATACGCAGTATTTT. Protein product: CASSLDTLANTQYF.

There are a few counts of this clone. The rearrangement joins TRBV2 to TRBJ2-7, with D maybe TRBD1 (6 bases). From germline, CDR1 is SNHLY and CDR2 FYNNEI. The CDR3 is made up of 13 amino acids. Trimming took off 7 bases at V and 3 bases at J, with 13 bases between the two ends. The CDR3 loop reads CASKRKQGYEQYF. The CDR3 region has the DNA TGTGCCAGCAAACGAAAACAGGGCTACGAGCAGTACTTC. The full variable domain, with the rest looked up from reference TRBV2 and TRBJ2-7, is EPEVTQTPSHQVTQMGQEVILRCVPISNHLYFYWYRQILGQKVEFLVSFYNNEISEKSEIFDDQFSVERPDGSNFTLKIRSTKLEDSAMYFCASKRKQGYEQYFGPGTRLTVT.